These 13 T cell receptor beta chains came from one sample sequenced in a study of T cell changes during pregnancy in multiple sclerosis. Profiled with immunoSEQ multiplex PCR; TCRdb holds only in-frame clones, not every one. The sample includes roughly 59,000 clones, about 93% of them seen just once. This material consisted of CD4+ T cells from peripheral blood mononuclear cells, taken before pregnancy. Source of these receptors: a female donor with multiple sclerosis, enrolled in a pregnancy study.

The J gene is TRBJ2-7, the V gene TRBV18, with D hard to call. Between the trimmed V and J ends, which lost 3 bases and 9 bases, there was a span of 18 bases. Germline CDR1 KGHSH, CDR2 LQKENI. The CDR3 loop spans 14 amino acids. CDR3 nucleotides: TGTGCCAGCTCACCGCCCGCGGAACGCAGAGTGCAGTACTTC. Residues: CASSPPAERRVQYF.

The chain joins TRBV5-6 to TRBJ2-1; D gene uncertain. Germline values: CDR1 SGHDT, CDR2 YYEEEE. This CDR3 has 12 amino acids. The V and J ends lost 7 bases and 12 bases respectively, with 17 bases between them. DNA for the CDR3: TGTGCCAGCCACTATAGTAGGTCCGGGCAGTTCTTC. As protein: CASHYSRSGQFF. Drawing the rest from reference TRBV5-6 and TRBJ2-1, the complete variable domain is DAGVTQSPTHLIKTRGQQVTLRCSPKSGHDTVSWYQQALGQGPQFIFQYYEEEERQRGNFPDRFSGHQFPNYSSELNVNALLLGDSALYLCASHYSRSGQFFGPGTRLTVL.

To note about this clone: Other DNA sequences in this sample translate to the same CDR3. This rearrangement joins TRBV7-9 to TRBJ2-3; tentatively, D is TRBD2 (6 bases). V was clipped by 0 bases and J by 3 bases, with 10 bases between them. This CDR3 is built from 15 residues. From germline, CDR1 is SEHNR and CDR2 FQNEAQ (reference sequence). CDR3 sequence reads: CASSLAGGMTDTQYF. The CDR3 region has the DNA TGTGCCAGCAGCTTAGCGGGAGGAATGACAGATACGCAGTATTTT.

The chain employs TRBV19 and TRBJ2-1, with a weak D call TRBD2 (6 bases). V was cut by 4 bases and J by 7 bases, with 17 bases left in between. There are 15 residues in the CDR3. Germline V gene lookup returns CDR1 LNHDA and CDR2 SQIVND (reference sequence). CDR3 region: CASSRTSSIMNEQFF. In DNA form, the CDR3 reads TGTGCCAGTAGTAGAACTAGCTCGATTATGAATGAGCAGTTCTTC.

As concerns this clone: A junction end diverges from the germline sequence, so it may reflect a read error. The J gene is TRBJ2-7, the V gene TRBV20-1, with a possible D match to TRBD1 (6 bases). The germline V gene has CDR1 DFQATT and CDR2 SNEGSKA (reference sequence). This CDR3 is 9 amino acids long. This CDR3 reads CSASPGQVF. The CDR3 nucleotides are TGCAGTGCTAGCCCGGGACAAGTCTTC.

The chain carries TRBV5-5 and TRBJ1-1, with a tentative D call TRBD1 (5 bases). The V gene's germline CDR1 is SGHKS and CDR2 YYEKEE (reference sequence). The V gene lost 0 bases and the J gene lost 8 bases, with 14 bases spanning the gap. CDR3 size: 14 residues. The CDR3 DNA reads TGTGCCAGCAGCTTGGAGGACACCTTCACGGAAGCTTTCTTT. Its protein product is CASSLEDTFTEAFF. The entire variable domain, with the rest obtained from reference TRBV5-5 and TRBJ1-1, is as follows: DAGVTQSPTHLIKTRGQQVTLRCSPISGHKSVSWYQQVLGQGPQFIFQYYEKEERGRGNFPDRFSARQFPNYSSELNVNALLLGDSALYLCASSLEDTFTEAFFGQGTRLTVV.

The CDR3 region has the DNA TGTGCCAGCACGCCCCGAGCGGGAGTTTTATACGAGCAGTACTTC. Amino acids: CASTPRAGVLYEQYF. The chain combines TRBV6-1 with TRBJ2-7, with 8 bases identical to TRBD2. The CDR3 totals 15 residues. V lost 7 bases, J lost 4 bases, and 12 bases stayed unmatched. Germline CDR1 MNHNS, CDR2 SASEGT.

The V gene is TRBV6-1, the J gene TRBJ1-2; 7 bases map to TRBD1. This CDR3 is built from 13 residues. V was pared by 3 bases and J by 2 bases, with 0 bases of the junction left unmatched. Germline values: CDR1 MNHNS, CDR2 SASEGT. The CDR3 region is CASSETGNYGYTF. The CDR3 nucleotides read TGTGCCAGCAGTGAGACAGGGAACTATGGCTACACCTTC.

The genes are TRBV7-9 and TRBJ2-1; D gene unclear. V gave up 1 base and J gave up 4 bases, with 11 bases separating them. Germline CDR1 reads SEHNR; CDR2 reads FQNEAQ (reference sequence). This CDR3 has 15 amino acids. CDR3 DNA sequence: TGTGCCAGCAGCTTAGAACCAGGAAGATACAATGAGCAGTTCTTC. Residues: CASSLEPGRYNEQFF.

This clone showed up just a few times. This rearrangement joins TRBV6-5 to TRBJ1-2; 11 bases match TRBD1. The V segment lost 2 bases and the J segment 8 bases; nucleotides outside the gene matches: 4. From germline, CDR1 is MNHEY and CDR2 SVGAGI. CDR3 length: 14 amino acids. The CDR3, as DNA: TGTGCCAGCAGTTACCGCCGGGACAGGGGGGGCTACACCTTC. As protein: CASSYRRDRGGYTF.

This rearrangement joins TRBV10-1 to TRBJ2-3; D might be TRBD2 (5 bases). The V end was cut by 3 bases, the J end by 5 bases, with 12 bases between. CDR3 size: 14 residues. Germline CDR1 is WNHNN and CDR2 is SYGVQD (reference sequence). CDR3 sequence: CASSEFLGEDTQYF. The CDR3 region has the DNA TGCGCCAGCAGTGAATTTTTGGGAGAAGATACGCAGTATTTT.

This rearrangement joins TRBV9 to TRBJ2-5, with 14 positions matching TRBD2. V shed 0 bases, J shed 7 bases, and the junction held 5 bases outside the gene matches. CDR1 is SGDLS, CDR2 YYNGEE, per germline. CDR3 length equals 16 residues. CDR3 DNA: TGTGCCAGCAGCGTAGACCCGACTAGCGGGGGGGGGACCCAGTACTTC. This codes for CASSVDPTSGGGTQYF.

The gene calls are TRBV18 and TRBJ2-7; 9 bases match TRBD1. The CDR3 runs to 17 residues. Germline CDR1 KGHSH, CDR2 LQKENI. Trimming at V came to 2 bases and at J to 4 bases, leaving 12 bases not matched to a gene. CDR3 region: CASSPTRSGTGSYEQYF. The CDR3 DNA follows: TGTGCCAGCTCACCAACACGTTCCGGGACAGGGAGTTACGAGCAGTACTTC. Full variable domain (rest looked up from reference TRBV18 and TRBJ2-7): NAGVMQNPRHLVRRRGQEARLRCSPMKGHSHVYWYRQLPEEGLKFMVYLQKENIIDESGMPKERFSAEFPKEGPSILRIQQVVRGDSAAYFCASSPTRSGTGSYEQYFGPGTRLTVT.